The 15 T cell receptor beta chains below come from one sample, sequenced in a study of T cells in women clearing cervical HPV infection. Data came from immunoSEQ multiplex PCR; TCRdb stores just in-frame clones and leaves some out. The table counts about 48,000 clones; about 1.5% lies in the top ten. The sequencing sample was made of blood buffy coat. Source of these receptors: a woman aged 18 to 75 with a cervical HPV16 infection that either progressed to CIN3+ or cleared (not recorded which).

Details on this clone: The CDR3 end lies 3 residues beyond the end of the read and is filled in from the germline J gene. V usage is TRBV5-6 and J usage is TRBJ1-2, with 8 bases matching TRBD1. CDR1 is SGHDT, CDR2 YYEEEE, per germline. This CDR3 is built from 12 residues. CDR3 bases read: TGTGCCAGCAGCTTGGGGACAGGGTAC. It specifies CASSLGTGY. The entire CDR3 sequence reads CASSLGTGYYTF.

As to this clone: The DNA ends 3 residues before the CDR3 does, and the rest of the CDR3 is filled in from the germline J gene. The chain links TRBV12-3 or TRBV12-4 to TRBJ2-2, with 10 nucleotides matching TRBD1. CDR3 length equals 16 residues. V was pared by 3 bases and J by 2 bases, with 3 bases of the junction left unmatched. CDR3 DNA, as far as it was read: TGTGCCAGCAGTTTGGGACAGGGGCGCAACACCGGGGAG. Translating it yields CASSLGQGRNTGE. The complete CDR3 protein is CASSLGQGRNTGELFF.

With respect to this clone: The sequenced fragment ends 3 residues before the CDR3 boundary, so the rest is inferred from the germline J gene. The V call is TRBV18, the J call TRBJ2-6; maybe TRBD1 (6 bases). Trimming removed 2 bases at V and 1 base at J, with 9 bases between. The CDR3 has 16 amino acids. Looked up from germline, CDR1 is KGHSH and CDR2 is LQKENI. The CDR3 loop reads CASSPSRGSGANVLTF. The CDR3 bases that were read are TGTGCCAGCTCACCATCCAGGGGTTCTGGGGCCAACGTC.

To note about this clone: The read ends 3 residues early relative to the CDR3; the germline J gene fills the gap. V usage is TRBV2 and J usage is TRBJ2-1; 7 nucleotides line up with TRBD1. The CDR3 covers 15 residues. Germline loops: CDR1 SNHLY, CDR2 FYNNEI. The trim removed 6 bases at V and 5 bases at J, leaving 10 bases unmatched. The DNA read from the CDR3 is TGTGCCAGCAGGGTCCGACAGGGATCTAACAATGAG. Amino acid sequence: CASRVRQGSNNE. The full-length CDR3 reads as CASRVRQGSNNEQFF.

Regarding this clone: The read comes to an end 3 residues before the CDR3 does, leaving the germline J gene to fill in the end. V gene TRBV20-1 combines with J gene TRBJ2-5; 7 bases match TRBD2. Germline-derived CDR1 and CDR2 are DFQATT and SNEGSKA (reference sequence). The CDR3 runs 14 residues. V shed 5 bases, J shed 2 bases, and the junction held 8 bases outside the gene matches. CDR3 loop: CSACKAGLQETQYF. The DNA read from the CDR3 is TGCAGTGCTTGCAAAGCGGGACTTCAAGAGACC.

Of note for this clone: The CDR3 extends 3 residues past the end of the read, so its final part is completed from the germline J gene. The chain uses TRBV7-6 and TRBJ2-7, with D possibly being TRBD1 or TRBD2 (5 bases each). Trimming shortened V by 4 bases and J by 0 bases, and 10 bases separated the two germline ends. The CDR3 covers 14 residues. CDR1 and CDR2 from the germline V gene are SGHVS and FNYEAQ. CDR3 bases read: TGTGCCAGCAGCTCAGAGGGGTTCTCCTACGAG. As protein: CASSSEGFSYE. The full CDR3 protein reads CASSSEGFSYEQYF.

A note on this clone: The read halts 3 residues ahead of the CDR3 end, with the missing end drawn from the germline J gene. The chain recombines TRBV29-1 with TRBJ2-2, with TRBD1 matching over 8 bases. The germline CDR1 and CDR2 sequences are SQVTM and ANQGSEA. This CDR3 is 12 amino acids long. V lost 7 bases to trimming and J lost 8 bases; unmatched junction nucleotides: 6. The CDR3 sequence is CSGDRGSGELFF. CDR3 DNA (partial): TGCAGCGGTGACAGGGGATCAGGGGAG.

As concerns this clone: The CDR3 end is not reached by the read, which stops 3 residues before it; the germline J gene fills it in. This chain uses TRBV7-2 with TRBJ2-7, with D uncertain. Germline V lookup: CDR1 SGHTA, CDR2 FQGNSA. V shed 6 bases and J shed 4 bases, with 16 bases lying between them. CDR3 length: 14 residues. The CDR3 spells CASSLGPQGYEQYF. The sequenced CDR3 bases are TGTGCCAGCAGTTTGGGCCCCCAAGGGTACGAG.

The sequenced part of the CDR3 DNA is TGTGCCAGTAGTGCAAGGCGCCTAGCGGGATTAAGCGAG. Translating gives CASSARRLAGLSE. The full CDR3 is CASSARRLAGLSEQYF. The chain is built from TRBV19 and TRBJ2-7, with 9 bases matching TRBD2. The read finishes 3 residues shy of the CDR3 end, and the germline J gene is used to complete it. The germline V gene encodes CDR1 LNHDA and CDR2 SQIVND (reference sequence). J was trimmed by 6 bases and V by 5 bases; bases with no gene match: 14. This CDR3 is built from 16 residues.

Comment on this clone: The read halts 3 residues ahead of the CDR3 end, with the missing end drawn from the germline J gene. This chain joins TRBV7-2 and TRBJ1-3, with D tentatively TRBD1 (6 bases). Germline loops: CDR1 SGHTA, CDR2 FQGNSA. The CDR3 is 14 residues long. V lost 5 bases and J lost 1, with 9 bases in between. CDR3 amino acids: CASSLGTSGNTIYF. The CDR3 DNA, read in part, is TGTGCCAGCAGCCTTGGGACATCTGGAAACACC.

Points on this clone: The read comes to an end 3 residues before the CDR3 does, leaving the germline J gene to fill in the end. The chain joins TRBV28 to TRBJ2-2; D possibly corresponds to TRBD1 (5 bases). Germline V gene sequence: CDR1 MDHEN, CDR2 SYDVKM. Trimming pared 8 bases from V and 1 base from J, leaving 11 bases between. The CDR3 loop spans 14 amino acids. CDR3 bases read: TGTGCCAGCTGGGGCAGCGAGAACACCGGGGAG. Amino acids: CASWGSENTGE. The entire CDR3 reads CASWGSENTGELFF.

With regard to this clone: The CDR3 end lies 3 residues beyond the end of the read and is filled in from the germline J gene. The rearrangement links TRBV7-3 to TRBJ2-1; TRBD2 aligns across 10 bases. The CDR3 length is 19 residues. Germline V gives CDR1 SGHTA, CDR2 FQGTGA. The trim removed 1 base at V and 0 bases at J, leaving 9 bases unmatched. CDR3: CASSLRRLAGQSSYNEQFF. CDR3 DNA, as far as it was read: TGTGCCAGCAGCTTAAGGCGACTAGCGGGCCAAAGCTCCTACAATGAG.

Notes on this clone: The read terminates 3 residues before the CDR3 end, so the remaining end is supplied by the germline J gene. V usage is TRBV28 and J usage is TRBJ1-5; 8 bases are shared with TRBD1. This CDR3 contains 16 residues. CDR1 is MDHEN, CDR2 SYDVKM, per germline. Trimming took 6 bases from V and 3 from J; bases not matched to a gene: 10. CDR3 loop: CASRGQGPASNQPQHF. Incomplete CDR3 DNA: TGTGCCAGCAGAGGACAGGGTCCCGCCTCCAATCAGCCC.

About this clone: The sequenced fragment ends 3 residues before the CDR3 boundary, so the rest is inferred from the germline J gene. This sequence joins TRBV30 and TRBJ2-2; 8 nucleotides align to TRBD1. V gave up 3 bases and J gave up 6 bases; unmatched junction bases: 9. Per germline, CDR1 GTSNPN and CDR2 SVGIG (reference sequence). This CDR3 has 15 residues. The CDR3 DNA, read in part, is TGTGCCTGGAGCTCGGGACAGGCCATCTCCGGGGAG. Amino acids: CAWSSGQAISGE. The complete CDR3 reads CAWSSGQAISGELFF.

The part of the CDR3 DNA that was read is TGCGCCAGCAGCTTGTTTCAGGAAGAAGAGACC. This gives the protein CASSLFQEEET. In full, the CDR3 is CASSLFQEEETQYF. The chain links TRBV5-1 to TRBJ2-5, with unresolved D. The read stops 3 residues short of the end of the CDR3; the missing end is completed from the germline J gene. Per the germline V gene, CDR1 is SGHRS and CDR2 is YFSETQ. The CDR3 loop spans 14 amino acids. V was shortened by 1 base and J by 3 bases, with 10 bases between the two germline ends.